The rows below give T cell receptor beta chains drawn from one sample of a study of OX40 agonist ivuxolimab in advanced cancers. Sequencing used immunoSEQ multiplex PCR; TCRdb keeps in-frame clones, though not all of them. The sample records tens of thousands of clones, more than 75% being singletons. Source: CD4+ or CD8+ T cells sorted from blood, taken in a trial of the OX40 agonist ivuxolimab. These TCRs come from an adult with an advanced solid tumor such as melanoma, head and neck, liver or kidney cancer. Both conserved end residues are part of each CDR3. The order of the fields is V gene, clone size, D gene, J gene, CDR3 DNA, CDR3 protein. The D gene is left open where the match is weak. The size of a clone is reported for some rows only, either as once, few or many, or as a class for expanded clones.

V: TRBV7-3; size: .; D: TRBD2; J: TRBJ2-3; DNA: TGTGCCAGCAGCTTAACCGGACTAGCGGGCGCGGCCACAGATACGCAGTATTTT; CDR3: CASSLTGLAGAATDTQYF
V: TRBV7-2; size: .; D: TRBD2; J: TRBJ2-1; DNA: TGTGCCAGCAGCCCCAGCGGGGGGTACAACAATGAGCAGTTCTTC; CDR3: CASSPSGGYNNEQFF
V: TRBV19; size: .; D: .; J: TRBJ1-5; DNA: TGTGCCAGTAGTGCGGACAGATCACAGCCCCAGCATTTT; CDR3: CASSADRSQPQHF
V: TRBV5-1; size: .; D: .; J: TRBJ2-7; DNA: TGCGCCAGCAGCCCAGACTCCAGCCGCGAGCAGTACTTC; CDR3: CASSPDSSREQYF
V: TRBV28; size: .; D: .; J: TRBJ1-1; DNA: TGTGCCAGCAGTTTGCAGGTCACTGAAGCTTTCTTT; CDR3: CASSLQVTEAFF
V: TRBV5-1; size: .; D: .; J: TRBJ2-2; DNA: TGCGCCAGCAGCTTGGGAGACACGAACACCGGGGAGCTGTTTTTT; CDR3: CASSLGDTNTGELFF
V: TRBV29-1; size: .; D: TRBD1; J: TRBJ1-4; DNA: TGCAGCGTGGAGACAGGGAGGGGGGGAGTACTGTTTTTT; CDR3: CSVETGRGGVLFF
V: TRBV6-1; size: .; D: .; J: TRBJ2-3; DNA: TGTGCCAGCAGTGATTCCGGACGGAGCACAGATACGCAGTATTTT; CDR3: CASSDSGRSTDTQYF
V: TRBV5-1; size: .; D: TRBD1; J: TRBJ2-3; DNA: TGCGCCAGCAGCTCGGGACAGCTCACAGATACGCAGTATTTT; CDR3: CASSSGQLTDTQYF
V: TRBV7-3; size: once; D: TRBD2; J: TRBJ2-3; DNA: TGTGCCAGCAGCTTACTGACGGCGGGGGGAACAGATACGCAGTATTTT; CDR3: CASSLLTAGGTDTQYF
V: TRBV10-1; size: .; D: TRBD2; J: TRBJ2-1; DNA: TGCGCCAGCAGTGTAGCGGGAGAGAGCGATGAGCAGTTCTTC; CDR3: CASSVAGESDEQFF
V: TRBV18; size: .; D: .; J: TRBJ1-5; DNA: TGTGCCAGCTCACCACTAAACCAGGGAGGTGAACAGCCCCAGCATTTT; CDR3: CASSPLNQGGEQPQHF
V: TRBV5-1; size: .; D: .; J: TRBJ2-3; DNA: TGCGCCAGCAGCCATGAAGGACTCCTAAGCACAGATACGCAGTATTTT; CDR3: CASSHEGLLSTDTQYF
V: TRBV7-9; size: .; D: .; J: TRBJ1-6; DNA: TGTGCCAGCAGCTTATTAGAGAATTCGCATTCACCCCTCCACTTT; CDR3: CASSLLENSHSPLHF
V: TRBV28; size: .; D: .; J: TRBJ1-6; DNA: TGTGCCAGCAGCCTGGGAGGGGGTGATAATTCACCCCTCCACTTT; CDR3: CASSLGGGDNSPLHF
V: TRBV14; size: .; D: .; J: TRBJ2-5; DNA: TGTGCCAGCAGCCCGGACGTCCTGGGGACCCAGTACTTC; CDR3: CASSPDVLGTQYF
V: TRBV7-8; size: .; D: .; J: TRBJ2-1; DNA: TGTGCCAGCAGCTTTGGGGGAGCAAACAATGAGCAGTTCTTC; CDR3: CASSFGGANNEQFF
V: TRBV6-5; size: .; D: TRBD2; J: TRBJ2-1; DNA: TGTGCCAGCAGTATCGGGACTAGCGGGGTATATGAGCAGTTCTTC; CDR3: CASSIGTSGVYEQFF
V: TRBV5-5; size: .; D: .; J: TRBJ1-1; DNA: TGTGCCAGCAGCTTGGTAGCTGGGGGAGCTGAAGCTTTCTTT; CDR3: CASSLVAGGAEAFF
V: TRBV5-5; size: .; D: .; J: TRBJ1-6; DNA: TGTGCCAGCAGCTTGGATTGGACGGAGAATTCACCCCTCCACTTT; CDR3: CASSLDWTENSPLHF
V: TRBV5-1; size: .; D: .; J: TRBJ1-1; DNA: TGCGCCAGCAGCTTGGAGACATCGAACACTGAAGCTTTCTTT; CDR3: CASSLETSNTEAFF
V: TRBV28; size: .; D: .; J: TRBJ2-7; DNA: TGTGCCAGCAGTTCCGGGGGGCGTTCCTACGAGCAGTACTTC; CDR3: CASSSGGRSYEQYF
V: TRBV7-6; size: .; D: .; J: TRBJ2-3; DNA: TGTGCCAGCAGCTTAGTGACTATACCCGGCACAGATACGCAGTATTTT; CDR3: CASSLVTIPGTDTQYF
V: TRBV5-4; size: .; D: .; J: TRBJ2-2; DNA: TGTGCCAGCAGCTCGGCTGGGGCGGCGGGGAACACCGGGGAGCTGTTTTTT; CDR3: CASSSAGAAGNTGELFF
V: TRBV30; size: .; D: .; J: TRBJ2-5; DNA: TGTGCCTGGACACCGAATTCAGAGACCCAGTACTTC; CDR3: CAWTPNSETQYF
V: TRBV7-6; size: few; D: .; J: TRBJ1-5; DNA: TGTGCCAGCAGCTTGGGAGGGTCGGGTCAGCCCCAGCATTTT; CDR3: CASSLGGSGQPQHF
V: TRBV7-6; size: .; D: TRBD1; J: TRBJ1-1; DNA: TGTGCCAGCAGCCAGACAGGGGACACTGAAGCTTTCTTT; CDR3: CASSQTGDTEAFF
V: TRBV7-8; size: .; D: .; J: TRBJ2-1; DNA: TGTGCCAGCAGCCGAACCGGGTCCTCCTACAATGAGCAGTTCTTC; CDR3: CASSRTGSSYNEQFF
V: TRBV28; size: few; D: TRBD1; J: TRBJ1-2; DNA: TGTGCCAGCAGGCGGACGACAGGGCGTACGTCTGGCTACACCTTC; CDR3: CASRRTTGRTSGYTF
V: TRBV27; size: .; D: .; J: TRBJ2-3; DNA: TGTGCCAGCCAAAGACTTACTAGCTCTCTCTCCACAGATACGCAGTATTTT; CDR3: CASQRLTSSLSTDTQYF
V: TRBV28; size: .; D: TRBD1; J: TRBJ1-2; DNA: TGTGCCAGCAGTCCCCCGACAGGGGGTCATGGCTACACCTTC; CDR3: CASSPPTGGHGYTF
V: TRBV5-1; size: .; D: .; J: TRBJ1-2; DNA: TGCGCCAGCAGCTTACAGGGAGGTCTAAACTATGGCTACACCTTC; CDR3: CASSLQGGLNYGYTF
V: TRBV4-1; size: .; D: .; J: TRBJ1-2; DNA: TGCGCCAGCAGCCAAGAGGTCCGAGGGGGTTACGGCTACACCTTC; CDR3: CASSQEVRGGYGYTF
V: TRBV7-3; size: few; D: .; J: TRBJ1-3; DNA: TGTGCCAGCAGCTATGGGGGTGGAAACACCATATATTTT; CDR3: CASSYGGGNTIYF
V: TRBV14; size: .; D: .; J: TRBJ2-7; DNA: TGTGCCAGCAGCCAAGGACTCACCTACGAGCAGTACTTC; CDR3: CASSQGLTYEQYF
V: TRBV4-1; size: once; D: TRBD1; J: TRBJ1-5; DNA: TGCGCCAGCAGCCCAGGTGGTGGCAGGGGGATCAATCAGCCCCAGCATTTT; CDR3: CASSPGGGRGINQPQHF
V: TRBV9; size: .; D: TRBD2; J: TRBJ2-2; DNA: TGTGCCAGCAGCTCCCGGACTAGCGGGAACACCGGGGAGCTGTTTTTT; CDR3: CASSSRTSGNTGELFF
V: TRBV11-2; size: .; D: .; J: TRBJ1-2; DNA: TGTGCCAGCAGTATTACCCCGTATGGCTACACCTTC; CDR3: CASSITPYGYTF
V: TRBV28; size: few; D: .; J: TRBJ1-6; DNA: TGTGCCAGCAGTCGGACAGCGGACATTTCACCCCTCCACTTT; CDR3: CASSRTADISPLHF